This entry lists 9 T cell receptor beta chains sequenced from one sample in a study of CD8 T cells in Susac syndrome. A quantity of 0.5 to 1 ug RNA underwent reverse transcription using random hexamers. TCRdb fed the immunoSEQ multiplex PCR reads into MiXCR, producing one record per CDR3 protein. The table has 300,000 to 350,000 distinct CDR3 sequences, about 91% seen once. The sample consisted of CD4+ T cells from PBMCs. The origin of the receptors is a human donor with multiple sclerosis.

The chain employs TRBV20-1 and TRBJ2-3; a possible D gene is TRBD2 (5 bases). Germline-derived CDR1 and CDR2 are DFQATT and SNEGSKA (reference sequence). With 6 bases removed from V and 6 bases from J, the gap between germline ends came to 19 bases. The CDR3 is 14 amino acids. DNA of the CDR3: TGCAGTGCAACCAAAGCCTCCAGCGGCGATACGCAGTATTTT. As protein: CSATKASSGDTQYF.

The chain joins TRBV20-1 to TRBJ2-3; a weak D match, TRBD2 (7 bases). The V gene lost 0 bases and the J gene lost 1 base, with 11 bases spanning the gap. Germline V gives CDR1 DFQATT, CDR2 SNEGSKA (reference sequence). The CDR3 has 15 amino acids. CDR3 nucleotide sequence: TGCAGTGCTAGAGATCGGGGGGCGGGCACAGATACGCAGTATTTT. It specifies CSARDRGAGTDTQYF.

The chain joins TRBV6-2 or TRBV6-3 to TRBJ1-1; the D is unclear. Germline-derived CDR1 and CDR2 are MNHEY and SVGEGT. The CDR3 runs 12 residues. Trimming took off 1 base at V and 7 bases at J, with 7 bases between the two ends. The chain's CDR3 is CASSYWEDEAFF. As DNA, the CDR3 is TGTGCCAGCAGTTACTGGGAAGATGAAGCTTTCTTT.

The DNA for the CDR3 is TGCAGTGCTACCATTAACTATGGCTACACCTTC. Translation: CSATINYGYTF. The chain recombines TRBV20-1 with TRBJ1-2; D uncertain. The length of the CDR3 is 11 residues. Germline V gene sequence: CDR1 DFQATT, CDR2 SNEGSKA (reference sequence). Trimming cost V 4 bases and J 1 base, with 4 bases left between them.

The genes are TRBV7-3 and TRBJ2-3; TRBD2 might be the D (7 bases). Germline CDR1 SGHTA, CDR2 FQGTGA. The ends were cut back, 5 bases at V and 5 bases at J, with 17 bases in the middle. The CDR3 spans 15 residues. The CDR3 loop is CASSPGGPGRDTQYF. CDR3 sequence (DNA): TGTGCCAGCAGCCCCGGGGGGCCGGGGCGAGATACGCAGTATTTT.

The chain carries TRBV3-1 and TRBJ2-3; 10 nucleotides agree with TRBD2. The CDR3 has 15 residues. Germline values: CDR1 LGHDT, CDR2 YNNKEL (reference sequence). Losses at the gene ends were 4 bases for V and 2 bases for J; bases not matched to a gene: 3. This chain's CDR3 is CASSPSGGNTDTQYF. In DNA, the CDR3 is TGTGCCAGCAGCCCTAGCGGGGGAAACACAGATACGCAGTATTTT.

This rearrangement joins TRBV14 to TRBJ2-1, with D tentatively TRBD1 (5 bases). This CDR3 has 17 residues. The ends were cut back, 4 bases at V and 0 bases at J, with 16 bases in the middle. Per the germline V gene, CDR1 is SGHDN and CDR2 is FVKESK. The DNA of the CDR3 is TGTGCCAGCAGCCCGCGGTGGGGCGCGAGCTCCTACAATGAGCAGTTCTTC. It translates to CASSPRWGASSYNEQFF.

The chain is built from TRBV5-1 and TRBJ1-1, with a possible D match to TRBD1 (5 bases). Germline-derived CDR1 and CDR2 are SGHRS and YFSETQ. V lost 1 base and J 0 bases, leaving 10 bases between the germline ends. This CDR3 has 15 residues. CDR3 amino acids: CASSLQGGVNTEAFF. The DNA for the CDR3 is TGCGCCAGCAGCTTGCAGGGAGGGGTGAACACTGAAGCTTTCTTT.

The chain uses TRBV11-3 and TRBJ1-1, with D unclear. The germline gives CDR1 SGHNT, CDR2 YENEEA. CDR3 length equals 14 residues. Trimming shortened V by 1 base and J by 5 bases, and 11 bases separated the two germline ends. CDR3 nucleotide sequence: TGTGCCAGCAGCTTAGTGTGGGCGAGGACTGAAGCTTTCTTT. Translation: CASSLVWARTEAFF.